The 10 T cell receptor beta chains below were found in one sample sequenced in a study of a mutant IDH1 vaccine in newly diagnosed glioma. TCRdb's copy holds only in-frame clones and misses some; the assay was immunoSEQ multiplex PCR. The sample holds about 94,000 clones, 89% seen once. For these receptors, no antigen is known. Sample time point: week 47, end of study. Doses consisted of 300 ug of mutant IDH1 20-mer peptide each, paired with topical imiquimod. The sample in question was PBMCs, obtained from a glioma patient whose treatment included an IDH1 peptide vaccine. These receptors were taken from a woman aged 45-65 years with glioma.

The CDR3 region has the DNA TGTGCCAGTACCCCGACTAGCGGGGCCGTTAATGAGCAGTTCTTC. Its protein is CASTPTSGAVNEQFF. The V and J genes are TRBV19 and TRBJ2-1, with 11 nucleotides matching TRBD2. Trimming took 7 bases from V and 7 from J; bases not matched to a gene: 9. Germline lookup yields CDR1 LNHDA and CDR2 SQIVND (reference sequence). This CDR3 has 15 residues.

The chain links TRBV2 to TRBJ2-7; the match to TRBD2 covers 9 bases. This CDR3 contains 15 residues. CDR1 and CDR2 from the germline V gene are SNHLY and FYNNEI. The ends lost 7 bases at V and 8 bases at J; junction bases unmatched: 15. The CDR3 protein is CASTSRGAGGVQQYF. CDR3 coding DNA: TGTGCCAGCACCTCCCGGGGGGCGGGAGGGGTCCAGCAGTACTTC.

The V and J genes are TRBV9 and TRBJ2-1; 16 bases fit TRBD2. The CDR3 has 19 residues. Germline CDR1 is SGDLS and CDR2 is YYNGEE. V trimming: 4 bases; J trimming: 2 bases; junction bases outside the gene matches: 9. The CDR3 reads CASSIAGTSGRATYNEQFF. CDR3 DNA: TGTGCCAGCAGCATAGCCGGGACTAGCGGGAGGGCCACCTACAATGAGCAGTTCTTC.

This rearrangement joins TRBV7-3 to TRBJ2-3; D gene unclear. V dropped 5 bases and J dropped 4 bases, with 19 bases sitting between them. CDR1 SGHTA and CDR2 FQGTGA come from the germline V gene. The CDR3 totals 16 residues. The CDR3 DNA reads as TGTGCCAGCAGCCCGCAAATCAGAGAGATGGCAGATACGCAGTATTTT. Encoded protein: CASSPQIREMADTQYF.

The chain carries TRBV2 and TRBJ1-1; the D is unclear. The CDR3 consists of 12 residues. V dropped 6 bases and J dropped 11 bases, with 16 bases sitting between them. The V gene's germline CDR1 is SNHLY and CDR2 FYNNEI. The CDR3 sequence is CASSGLLTRAFF. CDR3 DNA sequence: TGTGCCAGCAGCGGACTTCTCACCAGGGCTTTCTTT.

In DNA, the CDR3 is TGTGCCAGCAGTCCCGGGACCTCAAGGGGGCAGTTCTTC. It codes for CASSPGTSRGQFF. The chain recombines TRBV27 with TRBJ2-1; TRBD1 or TRBD2 may be the D gene (5 bases each). The germline V and J ends were trimmed by 5 bases and 12 bases, with 17 bases remaining between them. Germline V lookup: CDR1 MNHEY, CDR2 SMNVEV (reference sequence). The CDR3 covers 13 residues.

The rearrangement uses TRBV10-3 and TRBJ2-3; 12 bases are a match to TRBD2. Germline lookup yields CDR1 ENHRY and CDR2 SYGVKD. This CDR3 contains 16 residues. The trim removed 6 bases at V and 3 bases at J, leaving 7 bases unmatched. The CDR3 spells CAISRLAGADTDTQYF. CDR3 DNA sequence: TGTGCCATCAGCAGACTAGCGGGAGCGGATACAGATACGCAGTATTTT.

The V call is TRBV7-9, the J call TRBJ2-1; D perhaps matches TRBD2 (7 bases). Germline assignment: CDR1 SEHNR and CDR2 FQNEAQ (reference sequence). Trimming left V 4 bases short and J 7 bases short, with 14 bases between. This CDR3 comprises 14 residues. The CDR3 sequence: CASSSFEGGNEQFF. The CDR3 nucleotides are TGTGCCAGCAGCTCCTTCGAGGGGGGGAATGAGCAGTTCTTC.

This rearrangement joins TRBV11-2 to TRBJ2-5; 8 bases are shared with TRBD2. CDR1 is SGHAT and CDR2 is FQNNGV in the germline V gene. The junction had 10 bases not matched to a gene; V was cut back by 3 bases and J by 4 bases. This CDR3 has 16 amino acids. The CDR3 here is CASSFVSGSGGETQYF. The CDR3 DNA is TGTGCCAGCAGCTTTGTCAGCGGGAGTGGTGGAGAGACCCAGTACTTC.

This clone was found once. This chain uses TRBV6-1 with TRBJ1-2; D perhaps matches TRBD1 (5 bases). This CDR3 comprises 15 residues. V was clipped by 4 bases and J by 4 bases, with 16 bases between them. In germline, CDR1 is MNHNS, CDR2 SASEGT. CDR3 amino acids: CASSAGTDPFYGYTF. The CDR3, as DNA: TGTGCCAGCAGTGCCGGGACCGACCCTTTCTATGGCTACACCTTC.